This T cell receptor (beta chain) was recorded in a study of blood T cells in healthy people across ages. Whole-study findings and limits: The unknown donor CMV status may have confounded expanded clonotype changes.

The authors ran a second PCR of roughly 6 to 12 cycles using a sample-barcoded 5' primer and a J-beta primer mix. No fewer than 2.5 million CDR3-containing paired-end reads came from each sample. Using its own MiXCR run on the 5' RACE reads, TCRdb lists one record per CDR3 protein. There are 1,100,000 or so distinct CDR3 sequences in the sample; under 45% occur only once, and under 20% lies in the top ten. This CDR3 is built from 13 residues. Trimming cost V 1 base and J 5 bases, with 12 bases left between them. CDR1 and CDR2 (germline): DFQATT, SNEGSKA (reference sequence). On this clonotype: Its target is unknown.

The TCR sequence derives from an older woman in good health. Sequenced input: blood. The chain carries TRBV20-1 and TRBJ2-7, with D possibly matching TRBD2 (5 bases). CDR3 region: CSARGEFGNEQYF. Here the CDR3 DNA reads TGCAGTGCTAGAGGGGAGTTCGGGAACGAGCAGTACTTC.